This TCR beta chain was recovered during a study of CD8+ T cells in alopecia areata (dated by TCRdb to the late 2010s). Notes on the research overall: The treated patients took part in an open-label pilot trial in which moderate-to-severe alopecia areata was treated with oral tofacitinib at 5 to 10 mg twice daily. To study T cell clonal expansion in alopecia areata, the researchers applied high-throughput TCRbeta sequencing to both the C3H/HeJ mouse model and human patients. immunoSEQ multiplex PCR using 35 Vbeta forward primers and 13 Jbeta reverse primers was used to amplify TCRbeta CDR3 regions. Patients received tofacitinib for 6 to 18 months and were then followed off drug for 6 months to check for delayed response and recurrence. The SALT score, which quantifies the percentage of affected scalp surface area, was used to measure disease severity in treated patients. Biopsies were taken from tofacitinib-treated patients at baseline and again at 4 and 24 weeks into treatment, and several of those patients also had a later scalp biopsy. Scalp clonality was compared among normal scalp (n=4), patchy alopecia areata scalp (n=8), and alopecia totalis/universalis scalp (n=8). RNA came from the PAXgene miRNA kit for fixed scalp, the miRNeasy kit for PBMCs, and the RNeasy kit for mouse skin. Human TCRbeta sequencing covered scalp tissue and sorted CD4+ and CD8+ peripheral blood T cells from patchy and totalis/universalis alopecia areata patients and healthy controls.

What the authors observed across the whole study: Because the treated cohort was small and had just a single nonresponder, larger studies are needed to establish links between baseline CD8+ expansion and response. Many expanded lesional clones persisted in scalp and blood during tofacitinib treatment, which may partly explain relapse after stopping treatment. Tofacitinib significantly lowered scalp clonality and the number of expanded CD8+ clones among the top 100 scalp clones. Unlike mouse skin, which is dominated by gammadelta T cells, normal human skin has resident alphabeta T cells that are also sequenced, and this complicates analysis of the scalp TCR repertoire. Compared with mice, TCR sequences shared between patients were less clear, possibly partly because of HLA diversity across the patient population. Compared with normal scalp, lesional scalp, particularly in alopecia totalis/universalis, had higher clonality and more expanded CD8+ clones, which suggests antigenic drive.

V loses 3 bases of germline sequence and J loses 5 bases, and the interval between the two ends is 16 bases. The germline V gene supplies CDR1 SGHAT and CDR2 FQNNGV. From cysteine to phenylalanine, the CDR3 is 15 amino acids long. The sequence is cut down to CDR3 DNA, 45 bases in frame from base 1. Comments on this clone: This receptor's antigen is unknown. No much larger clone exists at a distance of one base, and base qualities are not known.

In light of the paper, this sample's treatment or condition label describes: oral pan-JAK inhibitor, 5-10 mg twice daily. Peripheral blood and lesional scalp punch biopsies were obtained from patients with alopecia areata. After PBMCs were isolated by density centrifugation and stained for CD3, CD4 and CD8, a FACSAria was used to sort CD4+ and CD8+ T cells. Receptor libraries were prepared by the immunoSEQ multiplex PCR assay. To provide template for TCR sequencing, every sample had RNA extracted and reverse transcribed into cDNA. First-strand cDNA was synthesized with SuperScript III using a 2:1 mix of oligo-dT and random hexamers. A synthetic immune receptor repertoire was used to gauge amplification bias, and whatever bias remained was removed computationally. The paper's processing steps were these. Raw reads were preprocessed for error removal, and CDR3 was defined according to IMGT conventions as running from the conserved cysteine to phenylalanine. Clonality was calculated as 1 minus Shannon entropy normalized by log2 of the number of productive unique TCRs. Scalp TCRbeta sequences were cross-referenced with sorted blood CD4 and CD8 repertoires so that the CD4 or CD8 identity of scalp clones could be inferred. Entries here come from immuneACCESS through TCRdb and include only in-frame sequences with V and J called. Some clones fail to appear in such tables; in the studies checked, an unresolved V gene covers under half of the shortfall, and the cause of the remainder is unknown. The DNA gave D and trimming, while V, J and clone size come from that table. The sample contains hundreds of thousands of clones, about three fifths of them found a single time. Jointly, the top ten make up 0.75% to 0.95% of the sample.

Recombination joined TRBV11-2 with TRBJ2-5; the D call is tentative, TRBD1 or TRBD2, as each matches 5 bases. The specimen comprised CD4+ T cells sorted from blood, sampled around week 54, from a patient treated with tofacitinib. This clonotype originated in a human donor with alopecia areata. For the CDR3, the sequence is CASSLSGTLEETQYF. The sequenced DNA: TGTGCCAGCAGCTTGTCCGGGACCCTGGAGGAGACCCAGTACTTC.